This T cell receptor beta chain was sequenced during a study of response to subunit inactivated influenza vaccine. Trimming removed 3 bases at V and 0 bases at J, with 11 bases between. This CDR3 spans 16 amino acids. Study findings and constraints: That few new T cells are recruited by each seasonal influenza vaccination was the authors' suggestion.

From the RT-PCR reads, TCRdb called clonotypes with MiXCR, one entry per CDR3 protein. Here the sample spans 550,000 to 800,000 distinct CDR3 sequences, around a sixth being singletons. This clonotype was detected only a few times. The antigen is undetermined. The J gene is TRBJ2-2, the V gene TRBV12-3 or TRBV12-4; D ambiguous. This clonotype was sampled from a man in his forties or fifties who received an inactivated influenza vaccine. The source was PBMCs from blood, collected 11 to 12 days after vaccination. CDR3 nucleotide sequence: TGTGCCAGCAGTTTTTCCCACAGATCGAACACCGGGGAGCTGTTTTTT. Residues: CASSFSHRSNTGELFF.